These 5 T cell receptor beta chains were all obtained from the same sample, sequenced in a study of cytomegalovirus exposure and HLA in healthy donors. The PCR contained 60 Vbeta and 13 Jbeta primers. TCRdb's copy holds only in-frame clones and misses some; the assay was immunoSEQ multiplex PCR. This repertoire shows roughly 67,000 clones, approximately 71% found once; its top ten account for roughly 7.7%. The sequencing sample was made of PBMCs. The receptor set was obtained from a man in his 60s in good health and CMV-seropositive.

The chain links TRBV6-1 to TRBJ2-7; perhaps TRBD1 as D (6 bases). The CDR3 runs to 14 residues. V was pared by 4 bases and J by 0 bases, with 10 bases between. Germline CDR1 MNHNS, CDR2 SASEGT. Here the CDR3 DNA reads TGTGCCAGCAGTGGACAGGCGAGCTCCTACGAGCAGTACTTC. Translated: CASSGQASSYEQYF.

The chain carries TRBV11-2 and TRBJ2-3; 9 nucleotides match TRBD2. The junction had 5 bases not matched to a gene; V was cut back by 1 base and J by 0 bases. The CDR3 extends over 17 amino acids. In germline, CDR1 is SGHAT, CDR2 FQNNGV. CDR3 protein: CASSLVSSGTSTDTQYF. CDR3 bases: TGTGCCAGCAGCTTAGTTTCTAGCGGGACTAGCACAGATACGCAGTATTTT.

This clone occurred a few times. The CDR3 sequence: CASSWDREAFF. The CDR3 DNA reads as TGTGCCAGCAGCTGGGACAGGGAAGCTTTCTTT. This chain joins TRBV5-6 and TRBJ1-1; 8 bases fit TRBD1. The trim removed 3 bases at V and 8 bases at J, leaving 0 bases unmatched. CDR1 is SGHDT and CDR2 is YYEEEE in the germline V gene. The CDR3 loop spans 11 amino acids. Using reference TRBV5-6 and TRBJ1-1 for the parts outside the CDR3, the full variable domain is DAGVTQSPTHLIKTRGQQVTLRCSPKSGHDTVSWYQQALGQGPQFIFQYYEEEERQRGNFPDRFSGHQFPNYSSELNVNALLLGDSALYLCASSWDREAFFGQGTRLTVV.

This chain joins TRBV27 and TRBJ1-4; possible D gene TRBD1, 6 bases. The V gene's germline CDR1 is MNHEY and CDR2 SMNVEV (reference sequence). The V end was cut by 6 bases, the J end by 5 bases, with 13 bases between. The CDR3 runs to 14 residues. The CDR3, as DNA: TGTGCCAGCAGGAGCACAGGGACGAATGAAAAACTGTTTTTT. The encoded protein is CASRSTGTNEKLFF.

The CDR3 protein is CASSDWQNTGELFF. The CDR3 bases are TGTGCCAGCAGTGATTGGCAGAACACCGGGGAGCTGTTTTTT. The V and J genes are TRBV2 and TRBJ2-2, with unresolved D. Trimming cost V 3 bases and J 1 base, with 6 bases left between them. The length of the CDR3 is 14 residues. CDR1 is SNHLY and CDR2 is FYNNEI in the germline V gene. The variable domain in full, completed from reference TRBV2 and TRBJ2-2, reads EPEVTQTPSHQVTQMGQEVILRCVPISNHLYFYWYRQILGQKVEFLVSFYNNEISEKSEIFDDQFSVERPDGSNFTLKIRSTKLEDSAMYFCASSDWQNTGELFFGEGSRLTVL.